Presented here are 32 T cell receptor beta chains from one specimen sequenced in a study of graft-versus-host responses after intestinal transplantation (dated by TCRdb to 2020 to 2022). Their target antigens are unknown. The library was prepared using the immunoSEQ multiplex PCR assay. Imported from immuneACCESS, the table was reduced by TCRdb to in-frame sequences with V and J called. These copies leave out some clones; in studies compared against another copy, an unresolved V gene accounts for under half, and the cause of the remainder is not known. For this sample the table gives approximately 97,000 clones, of which roughly nine tenths were detected only once. The ten largest clones add up to approximately 0.17% of the sample. The sample's time point label, in plain terms: cells obtained before transplantation from donor or recipient. Here the sequenced sample was unstimulated CD4+ T cells sorted from spleen or lymph node cells, taken before transplant. The receptors derive from a human donor who was the organ donor for an intestinal transplant.

V is TRBV6-5 and J is TRBJ2-5, with 10 nucleotides matching TRBD1. The CDR3 runs to 15 residues. The trim removed 6 bases at V and 5 bases at J, leaving 9 bases unmatched. Germline V lookup: CDR1 MNHEY, CDR2 SVGAGI. CDR3: CASSRDRGDGETQYF. The CDR3 DNA follows: TGTGCCAGCAGCCGGGACAGGGGCGATGGTGAGACCCAGTACTTC.

V usage is TRBV7-2 and J usage is TRBJ1-2; D perhaps matches TRBD1 (5 bases). Germline values: CDR1 SGHTA, CDR2 FQGNSA. V lost 2 bases and J 6 bases, leaving 19 bases between the germline ends. CDR3 length equals 16 residues. CDR3 DNA sequence: TGTGCCAGCAGCTTATTTTCAGGGAGGTTTGGAGATGGCTACACCTTC. This sequence encodes CASSLFSGRFGDGYTF.

The rearrangement uses TRBV30 and TRBJ1-5; 11 positions agree with TRBD1. CDR1 GTSNPN and CDR2 SVGIG come from the germline V gene (reference sequence). The CDR3 is 15 amino acids. V was pared by 0 bases and J by 6 bases, with 4 bases of the junction left unmatched. Here the CDR3 DNA reads TGTGCCTGGAGTGTACGGACAGGGGGCGGTCAGCCCCAGCATTTT. It codes for CAWSVRTGGGQPQHF.

The chain carries TRBV28 and TRBJ2-4; D is unclear. Trimming took 4 bases from V and 7 from J, leaving 8 bases between them. Germline lookup yields CDR1 MDHEN and CDR2 SYDVKM. The CDR3 has 12 residues. CDR3: CASSSQDNIQYF. The CDR3 nucleotides are TGTGCCAGCAGTTCGCAGGATAACATTCAGTACTTC.

The gene calls are TRBV25-1 and TRBJ2-2; the D gene is possibly TRBD1 (5 bases). CDR1 MGHDK and CDR2 SYGVNS come from the germline V gene. V shed 1 base and J shed 7 bases, with 16 bases lying between them. CDR3 length: 16 residues. The CDR3 sequence is CASSEWATTGFGELFF. CDR3 DNA sequence: TGTGCCAGCAGTGAATGGGCGACAACAGGATTCGGGGAGCTGTTTTTT.

V usage is TRBV6-5 and J usage is TRBJ2-5; 8 bases are a match to TRBD2. The ends lost 2 bases at V and 5 bases at J; junction bases unmatched: 10. This CDR3 region has 16 residues. Germline CDR1 is MNHEY and CDR2 is SVGAGI. CDR3 DNA: TGTGCCAGCAGTTACAAGTCGAGCGGGGGAAGGGAGACCCAGTACTTC. Residues: CASSYKSSGGRETQYF.

This rearrangement joins TRBV5-1 to TRBJ2-2, with 9 bases matching TRBD1. The CDR3 runs to 12 residues. With V trimmed by 5 bases and J by 12 bases, 5 bases remained unmatched. The germline V gene has CDR1 SGHRS and CDR2 YFSETQ. The CDR3 protein is CASSRGQGQLFF. As DNA, the CDR3 is TGCGCCAGCAGTCGGGGACAGGGTCAGCTGTTTTTT.

The chain uses TRBV4-3 and TRBJ2-2; 10 bases are a match to TRBD2. Germline V CDR1 and CDR2: LGHNA, YSLEER. With 1 base clipped from V and 7 bases from J, the junction kept 6 bases outside the gene matches. CDR3 length: 16 amino acids. CDR3 nucleotides: TGCGCCAGCAGCCAAGGGCTAGCGGGGGCTAACGGGGAGCTGTTTTTT. Translated, it gives CASSQGLAGANGELFF.

This clone was observed a few times. The V call is TRBV4-3, the J call TRBJ1-1; D possibly corresponds to TRBD1 (6 bases). The CDR3 spans 16 residues. V was cut by 6 bases and J by 7 bases, with 24 bases left in between. The germline gives CDR1 LGHNA, CDR2 YSLEER. CDR3 coding DNA: TGCGCCAGCAGTCTATACGCGGACAGTGAACAGAGTGAAGCTTTCTTT. Residues: CASSLYADSEQSEAFF.

The chain uses TRBV27 and TRBJ2-5; 10 bases are a match to TRBD2. The J call may not be correct, given that the DNA end is closer to TRBJ2-7. This CDR3 comprises 15 residues. Looked up from germline, CDR1 is MNHEY and CDR2 is SMNVEV (reference sequence). CDR3 bases: TGTGCCAGCGGGGAGCGGGGGGGCGTCTCCTACGAGCAGTACTTC. It is translated as CASGERGGVSYEQYF.

The rearrangement uses TRBV5-1 and TRBJ2-7, with 8 bases that match TRBD2. Germline V CDR1 and CDR2: SGHRS, YFSETQ. The CDR3 has 14 residues. Unmatched junction bases numbered 6, after V lost 3 bases and J lost 4 bases. CDR3 sequence: CASSSPQRGYEQYF. CDR3 coding DNA: TGCGCCAGCAGCTCCCCCCAGCGGGGGTACGAGCAGTACTTC.

V and J are TRBV27 and TRBJ2-1; maybe TRBD2 (6 bases). V shed 3 bases and J shed 0 bases, with 9 bases lying between them. Germline assignment: CDR1 MNHEY and CDR2 SMNVEV (reference sequence). CDR3 length: 15 amino acids. The CDR3 loop is CASSLGGSSYNEQFF. DNA for the CDR3: TGTGCCAGCAGTTTGGGGGGTAGCTCCTACAATGAGCAGTTCTTC.

The chain has TRBV7-2 and TRBJ1-2, with 8 bases that match TRBD1. Germline CDR1 SGHTA, CDR2 FQGNSA. The CDR3 loop spans 15 amino acids. V was clipped by 3 bases and J by 5 bases; unmatched bases: 8. CDR3 nucleotide sequence: TGTGCCAGCAGCTTGGGGACAGGCTCCTGGTATGGCTACACCTTC. Protein: CASSLGTGSWYGYTF.

The genes are TRBV7-7 and TRBJ2-5, with D maybe TRBD2 (6 bases). This CDR3 is built from 15 residues. CDR1 and CDR2 from the germline V gene are SSHAT and FNYEAQ (reference sequence). Trimming removed 0 bases at V and 9 bases at J, with 17 bases between. The CDR3 region has the DNA TGTGCCAGCAGCTTAGCGGGGACTGGAGTAGAACCCCAGTACTTC. This sequence encodes CASSLAGTGVEPQYF.

This chain joins TRBV6-1 and TRBJ2-3, with unresolved D. V was shortened by 6 bases and J by 8 bases, with 9 bases between the two germline ends. Germline assignment: CDR1 MNHNS and CDR2 SASEGT. The CDR3 extends over 11 amino acids. DNA for the CDR3: TGTGCCAGCAGCGACCCGGGTACGCAGTATTTT. Translating it yields CASSDPGTQYF.

The chain carries TRBV5-1 and TRBJ2-3, with 15 nucleotides matching TRBD2. Germline CDR1 reads SGHRS; CDR2 reads YFSETQ. The ends lost 4 bases at V and 1 base at J; junction bases unmatched: 13. The length of the CDR3 is 20 residues. The CDR3 loop reads CASSTGLAGGRGSGTDTQYF. The CDR3 nucleotides are TGCGCCAGCAGCACGGGACTAGCGGGGGGCAGGGGGTCGGGCACAGATACGCAGTATTTT.

The rearrangement links TRBV5-1 to TRBJ2-7, with 7 bases identical to TRBD1. The J segment lost 4 bases and the V segment lost 1 base, leaving 14 bases of the junction unmatched. Germline CDR1 SGHRS, CDR2 YFSETQ. The CDR3 has 17 residues. CDR3 coding DNA: TGCGCCAGCAGCTTGAAGGCTCTCGGACAGGCAACTTACGAGCAGTACTTC. Encoded protein: CASSLKALGQATYEQYF.

This clone was seen just once. The chain couples TRBV5-1 to TRBJ1-5; 8 bases fit TRBD1. Trimming cost V 4 bases and J 5 bases; bases outside gene matches: 2. This CDR3 is 13 amino acids long. The germline gives CDR1 SGHRS, CDR2 YFSETQ. CDR3 sequence: CASSTGGDQPQHF. The CDR3 DNA sequence: TGCGCCAGCAGCACAGGGGGAGATCAGCCCCAGCATTTT.

The gene calls are TRBV7-9 and TRBJ1-3, with no clear D. V lost 1 base and J lost 8, with 9 bases in between. CDR1 and CDR2 (germline): SEHNR, FQNEAQ (reference sequence). This CDR3 region has 13 residues. CDR3 DNA sequence: TGTGCCAGCAGCTTAGATCATCGGGACACCATATATTTT. Translating gives CASSLDHRDTIYF.

The chain has TRBV27 and TRBJ1-2; 9 positions agree with TRBD1. Losses at the gene ends were 6 bases for V and 1 base for J; bases not matched to a gene: 9. This CDR3 region has 16 residues. Germline CDR1 reads MNHEY; CDR2 reads SMNVEV (reference sequence). This chain's CDR3 is CASSRTGADFNYGYTF. CDR3 in DNA: TGTGCCAGCAGCCGGACAGGGGCCGATTTTAACTATGGCTACACCTTC.

The chain uses TRBV4-2 and TRBJ2-4, with TRBD1 matching 9 bases. The CDR3 runs to 15 residues. The trim removed 1 base at V and 3 bases at J, leaving 1 base unmatched. CDR1 is LGHNA, CDR2 YNFKEQ, per germline. The CDR3 bases are TGTGCCAGCAGCCAAGGGACAGGGGTCAAAAACATTCAGTACTTC. It codes for CASSQGTGVKNIQYF.

The J gene is TRBJ1-2, the V gene TRBV19; 9 bases are shared with TRBD1. Germline V CDR1 and CDR2: LNHDA, SQIVND (reference sequence). The ends lost 5 bases at V and 0 bases at J; junction bases unmatched: 7. The CDR3 totals 16 residues. Here the CDR3 DNA reads TGTGCCAGTAGTCCACCGGGACAGGGAGCTAACTATGGCTACACCTTC. It translates to CASSPPGQGANYGYTF.

The CDR3 bases are TGTGCCAGCAGTGAAACTATATACGTCCCCACCGATAAGCAGTACTTC. Residues: CASSETIYVPTDKQYF. This rearrangement joins TRBV6-1 to TRBJ2-7; no firm D call. The germline V gene has CDR1 MNHNS and CDR2 SASEGT. Trimming shortened V by 2 bases and J by 8 bases, and 22 bases separated the two germline ends. This CDR3 is 16 amino acids long.

This chain joins TRBV7-9 and TRBJ2-7; 7 bases match TRBD2. Germline values: CDR1 SEHNR, CDR2 FQNEAQ (reference sequence). V lost 3 bases to trimming and J lost 7 bases; unmatched junction nucleotides: 9. This CDR3 has 14 amino acids. CDR3 loop: CASSLGTTAFEQYF. DNA of the CDR3: TGTGCCAGCAGCTTGGGGACTACCGCCTTTGAGCAGTACTTC.

The rearrangement joins TRBV2 to TRBJ2-5, with D possibly matching TRBD2 (6 bases). V was clipped by 5 bases and J by 4 bases, with 17 bases between them. The CDR3 covers 15 residues. Germline CDR1 is SNHLY and CDR2 is FYNNEI. This CDR3 is CASSQIGGIGETQYF. CDR3 DNA: TGTGCCAGCAGTCAAATCGGGGGAATAGGAGAGACCCAGTACTTC. The full variable domain, with the rest looked up from reference TRBV2 and TRBJ2-5, is EPEVTQTPSHQVTQMGQEVILRCVPISNHLYFYWYRQILGQKVEFLVSFYNNEISEKSEIFDDQFSVERPDGSNFTLKIRSTKLEDSAMYFCASSQIGGIGETQYFGPGTRLLVL.

V gene TRBV5-1 combines with J gene TRBJ2-6; 7 bases are a match to TRBD1. V lost 0 bases and J lost 0; bases outside the gene matches: 9. The CDR3 covers 19 residues. From germline, CDR1 is SGHRS and CDR2 YFSETQ. CDR3 sequence reads: CASSLAPGQSHSGANVLTF. CDR3 nucleotides: TGCGCCAGCAGCTTGGCCCCGGGACAGAGTCACTCTGGGGCCAACGTCCTGACTTTC. The complete variable domain, with remaining parts taken from reference TRBV5-1 and TRBJ2-6, reads KAGVTQTPRYLIKTRGQQVTLSCSPISGHRSVSWYQQTPGQGLQFLFEYFSETQRNKGNFPGRFSGRQFSNSRSEMNVSTLELGDSALYLCASSLAPGQSHSGANVLTFGAGSRLTVL.

This sequence joins TRBV11-1 and TRBJ2-7; 10 bases align to TRBD1. In germline, CDR1 is SGHAT, CDR2 FQDESV (reference sequence). With 5 bases clipped from V and 2 bases from J, the junction kept 6 bases outside the gene matches. The CDR3 covers 15 residues. CDR3 DNA sequence: TGTGCCAGCAGCCCTCGGGACAGGGGTGCCTACGAGCAGTACTTC. Translation: CASSPRDRGAYEQYF.

The chain links TRBV27 to TRBJ2-5; 9 nucleotides match TRBD2. The last part of the DNA fits TRBJ2-7 better; the J call may be wrong. This CDR3 is built from 14 residues. CDR1 and CDR2 (germline): MNHEY, SMNVEV (reference sequence). CDR3 nucleotide sequence: TGTGCCAGCAGGGGACTAGCTTACCGGCACGAGCAGTACTTC. It specifies CASRGLAYRHEQYF.

This chain joins TRBV15 and TRBJ1-4; D is undetermined. CDR3 size: 13 residues. Trimming shortened V by 8 bases and J by 8 bases, and 15 bases separated the two germline ends. The germline CDR1 and CDR2 sequences are LNHNV and YYDKDF (reference sequence). The CDR3 nucleotides read TGTGCCACCCAAGGTGGGCGGGAAGAAAAACTGTTTTTT. Encoded protein: CATQGGREEKLFF.

The J gene is TRBJ1-2, the V gene TRBV6-6; D call uncertain. With 10 bases removed from V and 2 bases from J, the gap between germline ends came to 8 bases. CDR1 MNHNY and CDR2 SVGAGI come from the germline V gene (reference sequence). This CDR3 has 11 amino acids. As DNA, the CDR3 is TGTGCCACCAAGAGGAACTATGGCTACACCTTC. Residues: CATKRNYGYTF.

The chain combines TRBV29-1 with TRBJ2-1, with TRBD2 matching 7 bases. Germline V gives CDR1 SQVTM, CDR2 ANQGSEA. V gave up 4 bases and J gave up 13 bases; unmatched junction bases: 4. The length of the CDR3 is 10 residues. CDR3 sequence (DNA): TGCAGCGTTGGAGGGACTATACAGTTCTTC. Its translation is CSVGGTIQFF.

The chain is built from TRBV7-9 and TRBJ1-1, with 10 bases fitting TRBD1. The CDR3 consists of 14 residues. Germline V lookup: CDR1 SEHNR, CDR2 FQNEAQ (reference sequence). Germline trimming cut 10 bases from V and 4 bases from J; bases unmatched to any gene: 9. The CDR3 protein is CATRDRGPFTEAFF. The CDR3 DNA reads as TGTGCCACAAGAGACAGGGGGCCCTTCACTGAAGCTTTCTTT.